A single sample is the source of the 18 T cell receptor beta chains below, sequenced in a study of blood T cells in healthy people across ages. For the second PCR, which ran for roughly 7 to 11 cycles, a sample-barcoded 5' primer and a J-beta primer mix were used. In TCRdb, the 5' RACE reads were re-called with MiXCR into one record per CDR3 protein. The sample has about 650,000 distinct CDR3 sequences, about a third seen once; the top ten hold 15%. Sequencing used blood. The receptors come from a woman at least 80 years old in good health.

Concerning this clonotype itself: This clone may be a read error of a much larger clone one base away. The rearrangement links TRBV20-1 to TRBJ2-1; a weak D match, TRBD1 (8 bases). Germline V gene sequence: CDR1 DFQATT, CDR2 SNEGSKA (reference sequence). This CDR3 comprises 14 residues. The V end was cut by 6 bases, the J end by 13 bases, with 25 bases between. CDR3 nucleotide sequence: TGCAGTGCGAACGGACAGGGAGGGCAAGAGACCCAGTTCTTC. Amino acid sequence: CSANGQGGQETQFF.

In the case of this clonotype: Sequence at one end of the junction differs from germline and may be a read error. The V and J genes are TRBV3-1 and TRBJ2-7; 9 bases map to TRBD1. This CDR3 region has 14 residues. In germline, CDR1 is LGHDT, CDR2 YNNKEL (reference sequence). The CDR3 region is CTSSPGQGAYEQDF. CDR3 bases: TGTACCAGCAGTCCGGGACAGGGTGCCTACGAGCAGGACTTC.

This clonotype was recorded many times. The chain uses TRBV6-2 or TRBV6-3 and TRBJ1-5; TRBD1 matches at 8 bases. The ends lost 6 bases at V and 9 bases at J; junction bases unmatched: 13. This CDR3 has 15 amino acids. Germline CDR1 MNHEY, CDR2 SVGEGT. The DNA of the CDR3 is TGTGCCAGCAGACCCTGGACAGGGCCCTTTGGGCCCCAGCATTTT. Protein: CASRPWTGPFGPQHF.

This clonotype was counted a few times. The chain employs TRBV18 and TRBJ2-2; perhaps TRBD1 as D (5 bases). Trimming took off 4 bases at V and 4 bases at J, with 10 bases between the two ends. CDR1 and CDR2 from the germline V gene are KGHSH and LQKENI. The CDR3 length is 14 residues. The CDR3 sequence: CASSRRGSTGELFF. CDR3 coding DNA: TGTGCCAGCTCACGAAGGGGATCCACCGGGGAGCTGTTTTTT.

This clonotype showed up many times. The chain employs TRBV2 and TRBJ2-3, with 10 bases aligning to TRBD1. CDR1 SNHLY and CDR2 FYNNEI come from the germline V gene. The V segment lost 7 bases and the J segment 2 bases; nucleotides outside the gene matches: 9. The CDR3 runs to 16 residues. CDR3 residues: CASMGPGQGTTDTQYF. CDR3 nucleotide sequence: TGTGCCAGCATGGGCCCGGGACAGGGGACCACAGATACGCAGTATTTT.

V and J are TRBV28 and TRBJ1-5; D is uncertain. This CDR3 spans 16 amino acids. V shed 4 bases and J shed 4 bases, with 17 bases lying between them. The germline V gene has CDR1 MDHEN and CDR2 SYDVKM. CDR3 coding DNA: TGTGCCAGCAGTTCCCCCAGAACACCAGAGAATCAGCCCCAGCATTTT. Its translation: CASSSPRTPENQPQHF.

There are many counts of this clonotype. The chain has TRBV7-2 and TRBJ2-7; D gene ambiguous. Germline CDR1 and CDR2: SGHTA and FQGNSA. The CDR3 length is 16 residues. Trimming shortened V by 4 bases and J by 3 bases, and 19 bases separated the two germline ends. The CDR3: CASSSLMTNLGYEQYF. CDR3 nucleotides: TGTGCCAGCAGCTCCTTGATGACGAATTTGGGCTACGAGCAGTACTTC.

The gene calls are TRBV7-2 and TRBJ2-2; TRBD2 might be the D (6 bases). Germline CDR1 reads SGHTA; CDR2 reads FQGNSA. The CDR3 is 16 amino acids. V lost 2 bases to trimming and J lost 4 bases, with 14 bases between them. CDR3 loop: CASSLRPGGTTGELFF. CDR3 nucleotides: TGTGCCAGCAGCTTACGGCCTGGGGGGACCACCGGGGAGCTGTTTTTT. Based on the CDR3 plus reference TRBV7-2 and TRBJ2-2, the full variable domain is GAGVSQSPSNKVTEKGKDVELRCDPISGHTALYWYRQSLGQGLEFLIYFQGNSAPDKSGLPSDRFSAERTGGSVSTLTIQRTQQEDSAVYLCASSLRPGGTTGELFFGEGSRLTVL.

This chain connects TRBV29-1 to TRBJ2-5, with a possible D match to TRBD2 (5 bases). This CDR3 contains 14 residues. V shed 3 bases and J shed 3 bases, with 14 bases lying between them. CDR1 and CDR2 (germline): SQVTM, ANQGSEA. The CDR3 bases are TGCAGCGTTGACCGGAACCAACTAGAAGAGACCCAGTACTTC. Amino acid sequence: CSVDRNQLEETQYF.

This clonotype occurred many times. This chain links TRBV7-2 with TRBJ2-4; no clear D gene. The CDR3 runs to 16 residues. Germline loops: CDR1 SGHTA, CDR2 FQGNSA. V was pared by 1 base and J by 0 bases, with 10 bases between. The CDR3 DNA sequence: TGTGCCAGCAGCTTAGAGGCCTTAATAGCCAAAAACATTCAGTACTTC. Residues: CASSLEALIAKNIQYF.

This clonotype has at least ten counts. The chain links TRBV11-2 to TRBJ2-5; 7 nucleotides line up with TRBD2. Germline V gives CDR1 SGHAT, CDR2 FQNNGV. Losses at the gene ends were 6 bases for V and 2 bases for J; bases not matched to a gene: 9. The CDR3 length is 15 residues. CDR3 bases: TGTGCCAGCAGTCTAAACCGGGGGGATCAAGAGACCCAGTACTTC. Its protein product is CASSLNRGDQETQYF. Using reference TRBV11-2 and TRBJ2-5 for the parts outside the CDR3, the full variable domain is EAGVAQSPRYKIIEKRQSVAFWCNPISGHATLYWYQQILGQGPKLLIQFQNNGVVDDSQLPKDRFSAERLKGVDSTLKIQPAKLEDSAVYLCASSLNRGDQETQYFGPGTRLLVL.

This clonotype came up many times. The CDR3: CASSLTGAPYEQYF. DNA for the CDR3: TGCGCCAGCAGCTTAACAGGGGCTCCCTACGAGCAGTACTTC. The rearrangement joins TRBV5-1 to TRBJ2-7; 7 bases line up with TRBD1. The CDR3 consists of 14 residues. Germline-derived CDR1 and CDR2 are SGHRS and YFSETQ. J lost 2 bases, V lost 2 bases, and 4 bases had no gene match.

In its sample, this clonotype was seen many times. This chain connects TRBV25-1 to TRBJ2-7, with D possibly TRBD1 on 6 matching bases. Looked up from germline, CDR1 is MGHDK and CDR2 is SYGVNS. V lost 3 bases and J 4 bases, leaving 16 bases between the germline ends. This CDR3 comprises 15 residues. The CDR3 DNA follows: TGTGCCAGCAGTGATGCGGGCCCGCAGGGGTACGAGCAGTACTTC. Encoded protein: CASSDAGPQGYEQYF.

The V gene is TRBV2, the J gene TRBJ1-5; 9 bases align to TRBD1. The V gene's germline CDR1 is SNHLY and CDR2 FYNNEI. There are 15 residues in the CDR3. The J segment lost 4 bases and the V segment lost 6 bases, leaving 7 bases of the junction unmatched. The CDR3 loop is CASRMDRGENQPQHF. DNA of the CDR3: TGTGCCAGCAGAATGGACAGGGGTGAAAATCAGCCCCAGCATTTT.

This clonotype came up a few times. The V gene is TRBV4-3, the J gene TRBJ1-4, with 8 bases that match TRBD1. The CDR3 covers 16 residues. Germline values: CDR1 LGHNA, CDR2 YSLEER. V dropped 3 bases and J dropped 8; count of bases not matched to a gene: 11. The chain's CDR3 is CASSQSARGRGEKLFF. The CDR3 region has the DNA TGCGCCAGCAGCCAGAGCGCCAGGGGGCGTGGCGAAAAACTGTTTTTT.

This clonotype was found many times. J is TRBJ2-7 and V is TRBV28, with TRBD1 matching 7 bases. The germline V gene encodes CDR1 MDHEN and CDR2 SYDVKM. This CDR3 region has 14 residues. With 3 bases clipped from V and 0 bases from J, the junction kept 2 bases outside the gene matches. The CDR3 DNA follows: TGTGCCAGCAGTTTCCGGACAGGCTCCTACGAGCAGTACTTC. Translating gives CASSFRTGSYEQYF.

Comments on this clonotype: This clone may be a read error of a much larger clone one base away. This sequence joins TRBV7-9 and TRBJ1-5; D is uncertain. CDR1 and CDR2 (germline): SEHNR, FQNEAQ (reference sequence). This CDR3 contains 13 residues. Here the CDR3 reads CASSLVGNQPRHF. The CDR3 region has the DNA TGTGCCAGCAGCTTAGTGGGGAATCAGCCCCGGCATTTT.

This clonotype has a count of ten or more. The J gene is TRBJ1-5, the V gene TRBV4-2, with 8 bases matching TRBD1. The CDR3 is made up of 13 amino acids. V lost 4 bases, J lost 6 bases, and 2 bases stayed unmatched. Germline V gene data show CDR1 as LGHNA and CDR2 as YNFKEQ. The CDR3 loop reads CASSRTGLQPQHF. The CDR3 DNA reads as TGTGCCAGCAGCCGGACAGGGCTTCAGCCCCAGCATTTT.